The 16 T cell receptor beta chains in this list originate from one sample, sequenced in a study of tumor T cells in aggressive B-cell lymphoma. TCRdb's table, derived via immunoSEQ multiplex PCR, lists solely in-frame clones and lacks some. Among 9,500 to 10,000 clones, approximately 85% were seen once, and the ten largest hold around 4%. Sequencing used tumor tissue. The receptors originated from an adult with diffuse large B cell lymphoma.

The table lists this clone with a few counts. CDR3 protein: CASSKGQGNTEAFF. DNA for the CDR3: TGTGCCAGCAGCAAAGGACAGGGGAACACTGAAGCTTTCTTT. The V call is TRBV5-8, the J call TRBJ1-1; 8 nucleotides align to TRBD1. V was clipped by 4 bases and J by 1 base; unmatched bases: 3. Germline loops: CDR1 SGHTS, CDR2 YDEGEE. This CDR3 contains 14 residues.

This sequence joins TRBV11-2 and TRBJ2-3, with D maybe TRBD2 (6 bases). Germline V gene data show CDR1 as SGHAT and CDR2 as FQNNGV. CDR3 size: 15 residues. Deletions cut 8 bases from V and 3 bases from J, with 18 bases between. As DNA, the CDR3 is TGTGCCAGCGTAGTATGGGGGGAGATGACAGATACGCAGTATTTT. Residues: CASVVWGEMTDTQYF.

The CDR3 reads CASSSLLAPAGELFF. CDR3 coding DNA: TGTGCCAGCAGCTCACTACTAGCGCCGGCCGGGGAGCTGTTTTTT. The V gene is TRBV5-6, the J gene TRBJ2-2; 7 nucleotides match TRBD2. CDR3 size: 15 residues. Germline CDR1 and CDR2: SGHDT and YYEEEE. V trimming: 3 bases; J trimming: 6 bases; junction bases outside the gene matches: 8.

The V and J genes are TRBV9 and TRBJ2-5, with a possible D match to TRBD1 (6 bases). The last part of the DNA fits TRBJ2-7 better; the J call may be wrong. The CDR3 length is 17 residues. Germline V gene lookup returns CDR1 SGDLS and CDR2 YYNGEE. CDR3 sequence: CASSPRGTIYGRNEQYF. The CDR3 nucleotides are TGTGCCAGCAGCCCCAGAGGGACAATTTATGGTCGGAACGAGCAGTACTTC.

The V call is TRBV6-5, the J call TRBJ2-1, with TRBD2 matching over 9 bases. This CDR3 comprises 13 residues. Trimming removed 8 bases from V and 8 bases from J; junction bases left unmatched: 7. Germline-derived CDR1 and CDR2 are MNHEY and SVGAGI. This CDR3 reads CASRDSGSYEQFF. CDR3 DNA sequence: TGTGCCAGCCGCGATAGCGGGAGTTATGAGCAGTTCTTC.

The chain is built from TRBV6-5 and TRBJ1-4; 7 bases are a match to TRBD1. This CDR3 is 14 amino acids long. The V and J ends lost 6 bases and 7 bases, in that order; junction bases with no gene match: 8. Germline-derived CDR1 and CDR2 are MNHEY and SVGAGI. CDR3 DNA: TGTGCCAGCAGACGACAGGGATATGGTGAAAAACTGTTTTTT. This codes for CASRRQGYGEKLFF.

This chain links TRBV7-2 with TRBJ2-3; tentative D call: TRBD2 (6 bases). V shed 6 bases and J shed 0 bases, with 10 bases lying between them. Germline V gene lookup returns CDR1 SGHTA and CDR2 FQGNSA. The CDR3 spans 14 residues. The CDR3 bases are TGTGCCAGCAGGTCCGGGACTAGCACAGATACGCAGTATTTT. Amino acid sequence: CASRSGTSTDTQYF.

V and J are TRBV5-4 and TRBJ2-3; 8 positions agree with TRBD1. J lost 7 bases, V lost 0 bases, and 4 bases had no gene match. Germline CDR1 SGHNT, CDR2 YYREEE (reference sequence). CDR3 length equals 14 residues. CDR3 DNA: TGTGCCAGCAGCTTGGACCAGGGGGCATATACGCAGTATTTT. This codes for CASSLDQGAYTQYF.

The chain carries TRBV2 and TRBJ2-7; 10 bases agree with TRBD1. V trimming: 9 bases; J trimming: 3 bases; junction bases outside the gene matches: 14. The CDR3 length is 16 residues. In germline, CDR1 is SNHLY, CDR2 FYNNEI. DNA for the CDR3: TGTGCCAGGGCGAAAGACAGGGGGCATCGGAGCTACGAGCAGTACTTC. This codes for CARAKDRGHRSYEQYF.

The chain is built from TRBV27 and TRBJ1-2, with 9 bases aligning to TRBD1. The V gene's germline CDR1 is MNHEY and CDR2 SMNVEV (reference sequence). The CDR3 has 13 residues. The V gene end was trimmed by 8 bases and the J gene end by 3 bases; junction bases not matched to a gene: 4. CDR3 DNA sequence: TGTGCCAGCTTTGGACAGGGGCACTATGGCTACACCTTC. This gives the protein CASFGQGHYGYTF.

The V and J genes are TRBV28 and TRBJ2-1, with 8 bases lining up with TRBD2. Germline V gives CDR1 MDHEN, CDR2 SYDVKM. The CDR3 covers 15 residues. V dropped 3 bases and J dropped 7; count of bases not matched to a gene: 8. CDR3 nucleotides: TGTGCCAGCAGTTTGGTCGGGAGGGCAGGGAATGAGCAGTTCTTC. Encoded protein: CASSLVGRAGNEQFF.

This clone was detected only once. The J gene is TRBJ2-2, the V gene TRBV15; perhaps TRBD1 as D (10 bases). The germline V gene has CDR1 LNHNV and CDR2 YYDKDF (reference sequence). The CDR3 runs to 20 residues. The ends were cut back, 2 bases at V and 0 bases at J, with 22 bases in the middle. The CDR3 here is CATSRLDRGASGTNTGELFF. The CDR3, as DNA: TGTGCCACCAGCAGACTGGACAGGGGGGCTAGCGGGACGAACACCGGGGAGCTGTTTTTT.

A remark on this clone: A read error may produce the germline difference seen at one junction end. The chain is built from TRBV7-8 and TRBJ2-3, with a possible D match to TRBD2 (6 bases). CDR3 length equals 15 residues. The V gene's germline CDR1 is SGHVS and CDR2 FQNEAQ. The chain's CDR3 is CASNLLGEAWDTQYF. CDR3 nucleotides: TGTGCCAGCAACTTATTGGGGGAGGCCTGGGATACGCAGTATTTT.

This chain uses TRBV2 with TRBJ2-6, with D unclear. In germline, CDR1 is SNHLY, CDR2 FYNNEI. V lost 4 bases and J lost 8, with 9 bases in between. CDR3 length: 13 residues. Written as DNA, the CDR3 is TGTGCCAGCAGTGTCGGTGCGACCAACGTCCTGACTTTC. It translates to CASSVGATNVLTF.

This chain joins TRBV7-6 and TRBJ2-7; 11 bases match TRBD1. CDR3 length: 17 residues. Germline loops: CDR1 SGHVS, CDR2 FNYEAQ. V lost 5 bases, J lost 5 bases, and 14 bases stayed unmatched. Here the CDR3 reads CASSPNPSGTGGDEQYF. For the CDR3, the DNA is TGTGCCAGCAGCCCCAACCCTTCCGGGACAGGGGGGGACGAGCAGTACTTC. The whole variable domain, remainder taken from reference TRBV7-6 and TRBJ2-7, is GAGVSQSPRYKVTKRGQDVALRCDPISGHVSLYWYRQALGQGPEFLTYFNYEAQQDKSGLPNDRFSAERPEGSISTLTIQRTEQRDSAMYRCASSPNPSGTGGDEQYFGPGTRLTVT.

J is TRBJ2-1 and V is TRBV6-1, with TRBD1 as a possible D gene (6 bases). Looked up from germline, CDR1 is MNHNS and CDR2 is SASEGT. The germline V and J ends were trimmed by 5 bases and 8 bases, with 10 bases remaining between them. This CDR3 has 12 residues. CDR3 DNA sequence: TGTGCCAGCAGTTCTAGGGGGTATGAGCAGTTCTTC. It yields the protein CASSSRGYEQFF.